This entry features one T cell receptor (beta chain) sequence. This entry belongs to a study of blood T cell repertoires in COVID-19. Turning to the study itself: PBMCs, B-cell-depleted T cells, or T cells provided the cDNA or gDNA that made up the material.

V lost 5 bases and J 7 bases, leaving 13 bases between the germline ends. The germline gives CDR1 SGHRS, CDR2 YFSETQ. The CDR3 has 13 residues. This table comes from immunoSEQ multiplex PCR, and its TCRdb copy is limited to in-frame clones, with some not included. The sample has about 350,000 clones, more than 70% seen once; the top ten hold just over 1%. This clonotype was obtained from a woman aged 25 to 39 who had been exposed to COVID-19. Material for sequencing was PBMCs or T cells enriched from blood (not recorded which). The V call is TRBV5-1, the J call TRBJ2-1, with D hard to call. The CDR3 DNA reads as TGCGCCAGCAGAGAGGCCGTATTGAATGAGCAGTTCTTC. It codes for CASREAVLNEQFF. Full variable domain (missing parts from reference TRBV5-1 and TRBJ2-1): KAGVTQTPRYLIKTRGQQVTLSCSPISGHRSVSWYQQTPGQGLQFLFEYFSETQRNKGNFPGRFSGRQFSNSRSEMNVSTLELGDSALYLCASREAVLNEQFFGPGTRLTVL.